This entry is about one T cell receptor beta chain. This record belongs to a study of OX40 agonist ivuxolimab in advanced cancers. Looking at the study overall: Prior checkpoint blockade (anti-PD-1, anti-PD-L1 or anti-CTLA-4) was permitted; approximately 44% had it.

The method was immunoSEQ multiplex PCR; TCRdb's version includes in-frame clones alone and lacks a portion of them. The sample lists about 50,000 clones, about 90% seen once, with approximately 15% in the top ten. Researchers took blood at baseline, on cycle 4 day 1, and on cycle 7 day 1. Germline V gene data show CDR1 as MDHEN and CDR2 as SYDVKM. The CDR3 covers 13 residues. The V gene lost 6 bases and the J gene lost 0 bases, with 6 bases spanning the gap. The chain uses TRBV28 and TRBJ2-4; D is unclear. The TCR sequence derives from an adult with an advanced solid tumor such as melanoma, head and neck, liver or kidney cancer. The sample in question was CD4+ or CD8+ T cells sorted from blood, obtained in a trial of the OX40 agonist ivuxolimab. CDR3 residues: CASSYVAKNIQYF. The CDR3 bases are TGTGCCAGCAGCTACGTAGCCAAAAACATTCAGTACTTC.